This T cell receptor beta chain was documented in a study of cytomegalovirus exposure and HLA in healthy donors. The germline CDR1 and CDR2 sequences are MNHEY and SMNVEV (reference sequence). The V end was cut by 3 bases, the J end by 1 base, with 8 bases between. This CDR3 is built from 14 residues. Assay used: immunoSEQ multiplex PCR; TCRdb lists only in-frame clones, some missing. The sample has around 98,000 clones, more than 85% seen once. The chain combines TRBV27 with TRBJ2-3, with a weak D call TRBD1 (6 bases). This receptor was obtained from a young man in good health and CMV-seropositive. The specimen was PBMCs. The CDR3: CASSLHRGTDTQYF. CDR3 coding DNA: TGTGCCAGCAGTTTGCACAGGGGCACAGATACGCAGTATTTT.